This TCR beta chain is drawn from a study of identical twins. Overall study results and limits: Out-of-frame alpha sequences common to twins exhibited a surplus of low generation probability. Whereas memory repertoires showed no such difference, abundant cord blood beta clonotypes carried fewer insertions. Within monozygotic twins, out-of-frame TCR alpha sharing was underestimated by the models.

This CDR3 has 17 residues. The germline CDR1 and CDR2 sequences are SGHTA and FQGNSA. Trimming left V 4 bases short and J 0 bases short, with 16 bases between. One entry per CDR3 protein, called by TCRdb with MiXCR from the 5' RACE reads. This table has hundreds of thousands of distinct CDR3 sequences, roughly 7.5% appearing once. With regard to this clonotype: Its antigen remains unidentified.

The data were also submitted as part of a second study, on yellow fever vaccine responses in identical twins. That work states: The T cell response to vaccination in identical twins was reportedly partly convergent and partly personalized.

Source material: memory (CD45RO+) T cells sorted from blood. The receptor was derived from a woman aged 18-35 years in good health. V is TRBV7-2 and J is TRBJ2-4, with D possibly TRBD2 on 6 matching bases. CDR3: CASSSSSMGLAKNIQYF. CDR3 sequence (DNA): TGTGCCAGCAGCTCGAGTTCAATGGGACTAGCCAAAAACATTCAGTACTTC.